This T cell receptor beta chain came from a study of shared clonotypes between healthy human individuals. Study background: CD4 naive cells filled three plates per donor, CD4 memory three, CD8 naive two and CD8 memory one. General observations from the study: It was the non-shared clonotypes that had lower generation probabilities than clonotypes shared by all four donors. The diversity represented, both genetic and in exposure history, was limited by few donors.

CDR1 and CDR2 from the germline V gene are SEHNR and FQNEAQ (reference sequence). The V and J ends lost 5 bases and 11 bases respectively, with 17 bases between them. The CDR3 runs 13 residues. Original analysis: Filtering differed since immunoSEQ provided only junctions, with no quality scores. The assay was immunoSEQ multiplex PCR, and TCRdb's table has in-frame clones only and misses some. D and trimming come from the DNA, and the V and J calls and clone size come from that table. The sample consists of under 2.5 million clones, approximately 90% of them appearing once. Regarding this clone: Its specificity is not known.

Material: naive CD4+ T cells from PBMCs. The subset here: CD45RA+ positively selected. The gene calls are TRBV7-9 and TRBJ2-3, with D hard to call. The clonotype originates from a man aged 18 to 30 in good health. Some clones in this sample may be carry-over from other donors' samples. The CDR3 reads CASSLYPPPLQYF. The CDR3 coding sequence is TGTGCCAGCAGCCTTTATCCCCCCCCATTGCAGTATTTT.